This T cell receptor (beta chain) was recorded in a study of T cells in Graves' hyperthyroidism and ophthalmopathy. This clonotype came up a few times. Amplification of TCR beta CDR3 regions was performed using RNA transcripts as template. The HTBI primer set served for first-round RT-PCR of the TCR CDR3. TCRdb fed the multiplex PCR reads into MiXCR, producing one record per CDR3 protein. Among 300,000 or so distinct CDR3 sequences listed, roughly 17% were seen once. CDR1 is SGHRS, CDR2 YFSETQ, per germline. Between the trimmed V and J ends, which lost 0 bases and 8 bases, there was a span of 9 bases. This CDR3 is built from 13 residues. Stable hyperthyroidism: no ophthalmopathy progression over 18 months of follow-up.

Sequencing input: blood. V and J are TRBV5-1 and TRBJ2-1; D unresolved. This clonotype was obtained from a man aged 30 to 39 with Graves' hyperthyroidism. The CDR3 bases are TGCGCCAGCAGCTTGGTCCTTGACGATGAGCAGTTCTTC. Amino acid sequence: CASSLVLDDEQFF. Filled out from reference TRBV5-1 and TRBJ2-1, the complete variable domain reads KAGVTQTPRYLIKTRGQQVTLSCSPISGHRSVSWYQQTPGQGLQFLFEYFSETQRNKGNFPGRFSGRQFSNSRSEMNVSTLELGDSALYLCASSLVLDDEQFFGPGTRLTVL.